This T cell receptor beta chain is from a study of beta chain features in type 1 diabetes. The CDR3 length is 15 residues. Unmatched junction bases numbered 3, after V lost 1 base and J lost 0 bases. Germline V gene sequence: CDR1 SGHRS, CDR2 YFSETQ. Reverse transcribing all isolated RNA meant expressed TCRB transcripts were sequenced. The assay was immunoSEQ multiplex PCR, and TCRdb's table has in-frame clones only and misses some. The sample has hundreds of thousands of clones; approximately 9.9% are singletons. This clone has just a few counts. Purity of each sorted population was above 95%. The sequence came from a woman in her twenties or thirties in good health. The chain combines TRBV5-1 with TRBJ2-7; the match to TRBD2 covers 8 bases. The specimen was naive CD4+ T cells from blood. The CDR3 nucleotides are TGCGCCAGCAGCTTGACTAGCGGATTCTCCTACGAGCAGTACTTC. Protein sequence: CASSLTSGFSYEQYF. The whole variable domain, remainder taken from reference TRBV5-1 and TRBJ2-7, is KAGVTQTPRYLIKTRGQQVTLSCSPISGHRSVSWYQQTPGQGLQFLFEYFSETQRNKGNFPGRFSGRQFSNSRSEMNVSTLELGDSALYLCASSLTSGFSYEQYFGPGTRLTVT.